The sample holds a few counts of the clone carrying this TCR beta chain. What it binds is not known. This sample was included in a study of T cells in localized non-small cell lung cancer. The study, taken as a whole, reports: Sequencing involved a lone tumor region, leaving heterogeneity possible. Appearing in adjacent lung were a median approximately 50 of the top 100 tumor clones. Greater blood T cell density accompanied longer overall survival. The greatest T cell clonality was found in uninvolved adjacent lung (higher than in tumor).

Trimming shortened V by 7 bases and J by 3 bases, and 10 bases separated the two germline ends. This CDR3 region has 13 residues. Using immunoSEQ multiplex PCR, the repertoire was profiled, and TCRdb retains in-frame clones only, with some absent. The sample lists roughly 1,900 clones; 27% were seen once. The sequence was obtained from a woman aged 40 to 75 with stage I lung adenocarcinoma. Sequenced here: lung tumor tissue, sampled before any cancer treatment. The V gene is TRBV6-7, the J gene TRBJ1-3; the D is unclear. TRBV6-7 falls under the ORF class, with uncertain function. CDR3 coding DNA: TGTGCCAGCACCCCCTGGGATGGAAACACCATATATTTT. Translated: CASTPWDGNTIYF.